One sample yielded the 17 T cell receptor beta chains listed below, sequenced in a study of glioma-infiltrating T cells after dendritic cell vaccination. Assay: immunoSEQ multiplex PCR; the TCRdb copy retains only in-frame clones and omits some. The table records tens of thousands of clones, roughly 85% of them present only once. The time point is: after dendritic cell vaccination, including at tumor progression/relapse. The sequencing used blood, collected after dendritic cell vaccination. The receptors here all came from a human donor with glioblastoma.

This sequence joins TRBV15 and TRBJ2-1, with 7 bases identical to TRBD1. V trimming: 2 bases; J trimming: 9 bases; junction bases outside the gene matches: 7. The CDR3 extends over 14 amino acids. Germline CDR1 LNHNV, CDR2 YYDKDF (reference sequence). CDR3 bases: TGTGCCACCAGCAGATGGGACAGTTCTGGTGAGCAGTTCTTC. This encodes CATSRWDSSGEQFF.

This rearrangement joins TRBV16 to TRBJ2-5; possible D gene TRBD1, 5 bases. V was cut by 2 bases and J by 4 bases, with 8 bases left in between. The CDR3 totals 13 residues. Germline lookup yields CDR1 KGHSY and CDR2 FQNENV. The CDR3, as DNA: TGTGCCAGCAGCCAAGAGCAGGGAGAGACCCAGTACTTC. It is translated as CASSQEQGETQYF.

The chain couples TRBV9 to TRBJ2-5; D is perhaps TRBD2 (6 bases). The J call is doubtful: the DNA matches TRBJ2-7 better. This CDR3 comprises 14 residues. From germline, CDR1 is SGDLS and CDR2 YYNGEE. CDR3 bases: TGTGCCAGCAGCGTAGGGGGGGACTCCTACGAGCAGTACTTC. Protein sequence: CASSVGGDSYEQYF.

This chain links TRBV10-3 with TRBJ1-5; D gene uncertain. Trimming removed 2 bases from V and 6 bases from J, with 11 bases in between. In germline, CDR1 is ENHRY, CDR2 SYGVKD. This CDR3 comprises 14 residues. The DNA of the CDR3 is TGTGCCATCAGTGAGGAGATAGGGAGTCAGCCCCAGCATTTT. Its translation is CAISEEIGSQPQHF.

The chain employs TRBV14 and TRBJ2-5, with D perhaps matching TRBD2 (6 bases). Germline V lookup: CDR1 SGHDN, CDR2 FVKESK. V was pared by 1 base and J by 5 bases, with 20 bases between. The CDR3 loop spans 17 amino acids. The CDR3 nucleotides are TGTGCCAGCAGCCAAGCTATAGGGACTGTGGTACGGGAGACCCAGTACTTC. Its translation is CASSQAIGTVVRETQYF.

In this sample, this clone turned up once. V is TRBV9 and J is TRBJ2-4; TRBD1 might be the D (5 bases). V was shortened by 3 bases and J by 6 bases, with 10 bases between the two germline ends. This CDR3 region has 13 residues. CDR1 and CDR2 from the germline V gene are SGDLS and YYNGEE. DNA of the CDR3: TGTGCCAGCAGCGCTGACAGCAGAAACATTCAGTACTTC. Protein product: CASSADSRNIQYF.

This chain joins TRBV27 and TRBJ1-5; TRBD1 is a possible D gene (5 bases). The CDR3 loop spans 15 amino acids. From germline, CDR1 is MNHEY and CDR2 SMNVEV (reference sequence). The ends were cut back, 5 bases at V and 0 bases at J, with 11 bases in the middle. The DNA for the CDR3 is TGTGCCAGCAGTCGGGCGGGGGATAGCAATCAGCCCCAGCATTTT. Protein: CASSRAGDSNQPQHF.

This chain connects TRBV6-4 to TRBJ2-3, with D possibly being TRBD2 (6 bases). CDR3 length equals 13 residues. Germline CDR1 reads MRHNA; CDR2 reads SNTAGT. The germline V and J ends were trimmed by 4 bases and 4 bases, with 9 bases remaining between them. The CDR3, as DNA: TGTGCCAGCAGTGTGGGGGGAGCAGATACGCAGTATTTT. This gives the protein CASSVGGADTQYF.

V is TRBV5-8 and J is TRBJ1-4; TRBD1 aligns across 8 bases. CDR1 SGHTS and CDR2 YDEGEE come from the germline V gene. The junction had 16 bases not matched to a gene; V was cut back by 1 base and J by 17 bases. The CDR3 spans 15 residues. In DNA, the CDR3 is TGTGCCAGCAGCTTGAGGCCCAGCGGGGACAGGCCAGGATTTTTT. Protein: CASSLRPSGDRPGFF.

The V call is TRBV19, the J call TRBJ1-3; perhaps TRBD1 as D (5 bases). CDR1 is LNHDA, CDR2 SQIVND, per germline (reference sequence). V gave up 7 bases and J gave up 2 bases, with 12 bases separating them. The CDR3 is made up of 14 amino acids. CDR3 amino acids: CASKEQAAGNTIYF. For the CDR3, the DNA is TGTGCCAGTAAGGAACAGGCAGCTGGAAACACCATATATTTT.

V and J are TRBV2 and TRBJ1-1; D may be TRBD1 (5 bases). Germline V gives CDR1 SNHLY, CDR2 FYNNEI. The CDR3 runs 18 residues. The V gene lost 0 bases and the J gene lost 0 bases, with 17 bases spanning the gap. CDR3 nucleotides: TGTGCCAGCAGTGAAGCCCCTCCCGACAGAATCTTGAACACTGAAGCTTTCTTT. Amino acid sequence: CASSEAPPDRILNTEAFF.

The chain recombines TRBV6-5 with TRBJ2-7, with D possibly being TRBD1 (6 bases). Trimming took off 2 bases at V and 5 bases at J, with 10 bases between the two ends. From germline, CDR1 is MNHEY and CDR2 SVGAGI. The CDR3 is 13 residues long. The CDR3 coding sequence is TGTGCCAGCAGTTACGATCGGACAGACGAGCAGTACTTC. The encoded protein is CASSYDRTDEQYF.

This clone occurred once. The chain is built from TRBV6-6 and TRBJ1-3, with TRBD1 matching 10 bases. V dropped 5 bases and J dropped 2; count of bases not matched to a gene: 3. Looked up from germline, CDR1 is MNHNY and CDR2 is SVGAGI (reference sequence). There are 15 residues in the CDR3. Written as DNA, the CDR3 is TGTGCCAGCAGTGGACAGGGGGAGCCTGGAAACACCATATATTTT. Amino acids: CASSGQGEPGNTIYF.

The gene calls are TRBV18 and TRBJ2-3; 8 positions agree with TRBD1. The junction had 2 bases not matched to a gene; V was cut back by 3 bases and J by 3 bases. The CDR3 is 14 amino acids. Germline CDR1 reads KGHSH; CDR2 reads LQKENI. The CDR3 DNA is TGTGCCAGCTCACCGGGACAGGTGACAGATACGCAGTATTTT. Translated, it gives CASSPGQVTDTQYF. Drawing the rest from reference TRBV18 and TRBJ2-3, the complete variable domain is NAGVMQNPRHLVRRRGQEARLRCSPMKGHSHVYWYRQLPEEGLKFMVYLQKENIIDESGMPKERFSAEFPKEGPSILRIQQVVRGDSAAYFCASSPGQVTDTQYFGPGTRLTVL.

This chain links TRBV7-3 with TRBJ2-1; D unclear. V gave up 2 bases and J gave up 3 bases, with 14 bases separating them. Looked up from germline, CDR1 is SGHTA and CDR2 is FQGTGA. The CDR3 is made up of 16 amino acids. CDR3 sequence (DNA): TGTGCCAGCAGCTTAGAGGCTAAGATCGACTACAATGAGCAGTTCTTC. It encodes CASSLEAKIDYNEQFF.

This clone showed up just once. V is TRBV18 and J is TRBJ1-2, with TRBD1 identical over 9 bases. The V gene's germline CDR1 is KGHSH and CDR2 LQKENI. The CDR3 is 15 amino acids. V lost 2 bases, J lost 7 bases, and 8 bases stayed unmatched. The CDR3 DNA reads as TGTGCCAGCTCACCAACGGACAGGGGAAACGGTGGCTACACCTTC. This codes for CASSPTDRGNGGYTF.

The gene calls are TRBV2 and TRBJ1-2, with D maybe TRBD1 (6 bases). This CDR3 region has 16 residues. CDR1 and CDR2 from the germline V gene are SNHLY and FYNNEI. V gave up 6 bases and J gave up 2 bases, with 19 bases separating them. CDR3 in DNA: TGTGCCAGCAGGGGGGGGCCGGACGTCATGAACTATGGCTACACCTTC. It translates to CASRGGPDVMNYGYTF.